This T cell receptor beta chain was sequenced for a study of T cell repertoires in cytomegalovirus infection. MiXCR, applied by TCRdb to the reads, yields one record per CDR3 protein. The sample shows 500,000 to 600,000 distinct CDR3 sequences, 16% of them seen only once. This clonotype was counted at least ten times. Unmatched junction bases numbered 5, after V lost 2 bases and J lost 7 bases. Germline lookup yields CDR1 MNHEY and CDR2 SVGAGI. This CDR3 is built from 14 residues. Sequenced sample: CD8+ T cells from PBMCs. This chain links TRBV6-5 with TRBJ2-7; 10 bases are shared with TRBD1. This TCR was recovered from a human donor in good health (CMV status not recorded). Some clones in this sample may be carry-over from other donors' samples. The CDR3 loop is CASSYGDRGREQYF. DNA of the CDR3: TGTGCCAGCAGTTACGGGGACAGGGGTAGGGAGCAGTACTTC.